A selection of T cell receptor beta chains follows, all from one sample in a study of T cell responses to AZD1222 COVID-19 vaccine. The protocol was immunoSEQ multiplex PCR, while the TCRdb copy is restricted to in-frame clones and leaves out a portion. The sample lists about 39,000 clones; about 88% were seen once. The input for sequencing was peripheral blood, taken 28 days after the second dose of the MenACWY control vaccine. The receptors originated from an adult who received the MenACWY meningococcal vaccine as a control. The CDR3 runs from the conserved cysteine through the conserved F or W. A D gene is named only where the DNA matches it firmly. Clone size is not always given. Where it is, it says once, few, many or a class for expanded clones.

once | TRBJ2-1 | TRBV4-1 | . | TGCGCCAGCAGCCAAGACTACCTCCTTAGGCACAATGAGCAGTTCTTC | CASSQDYLLRHNEQFF
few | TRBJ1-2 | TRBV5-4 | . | TGTGCCAGCAGTTATAATTCGGTCACAGGCCCTGGCTACACCTTC | CASSYNSVTGPGYTF
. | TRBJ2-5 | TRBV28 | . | TGTGCCAGCAGTTTATACAGGACTAAAGAGACCCAGTACTTC | CASSLYRTKETQYF
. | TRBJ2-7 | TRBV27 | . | TGTGCCAGCAGTTTTTCGCGCGCCTACGAGCAGTACTTC | CASSFSRAYEQYF
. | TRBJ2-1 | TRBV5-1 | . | TGCGCCAGCAGCGCGGCCGGGACTTCCTACAATGAGCAGTTCTTC | CASSAAGTSYNEQFF
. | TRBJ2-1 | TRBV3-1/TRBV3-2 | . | TGTGCCAGCAGCCAACTAGGGACGCCCGACAATGAGCAGTTCTTC | CASSQLGTPDNEQFF
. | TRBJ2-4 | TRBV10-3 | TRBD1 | TGTGCCACCCAGGGGGCAGGGAACATTCAGTACTTC | CATQGAGNIQYF
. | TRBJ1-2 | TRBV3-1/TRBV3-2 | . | TGTGCCAGCAGCCAAGCGAACAGGGAATTCTATGGCTACACCTTC | CASSQANREFYGYTF
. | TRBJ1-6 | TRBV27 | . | TGTGCCAGCAGTTTATCGGCCCGGCCCGACCCCGATTCACCCCTCCACTTT | CASSLSARPDPDSPLHF
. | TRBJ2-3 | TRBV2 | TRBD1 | TGTGCCAGCAGGGCCCTGACAGGGGGAAGCACAGATACGCAGTATTTT | CASRALTGGSTDTQYF
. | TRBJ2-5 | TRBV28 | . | TGTGCCAGCAGTGTCTTTTACAGACAAGAGACCCAGTACTTC | CASSVFYRQETQYF
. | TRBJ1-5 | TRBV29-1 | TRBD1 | TGCAGCGTTGTTGGACAGGGGGTAAATCAGCCCCAGCATTTT | CSVVGQGVNQPQHF
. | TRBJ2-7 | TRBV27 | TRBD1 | TGTGCCAGCAGTCTGGGACAGGGATCATACGAGCAGTACTTC | CASSLGQGSYEQYF
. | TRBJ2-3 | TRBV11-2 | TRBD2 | TGTGCCAGCAGCTTACCAGGGCTAGCGGGACCGGATACGCAGTATTTT | CASSLPGLAGPDTQYF
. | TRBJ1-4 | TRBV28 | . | TGTGCCAGCAGTTCTTGGGCAGGGTCTAATGAAAAACTGTTTTTT | CASSSWAGSNEKLFF
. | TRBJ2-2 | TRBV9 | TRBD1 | TGTGCCAGCAGCTATTTCGACAGGGGCACCGGGGAGCTGTTTTTT | CASSYFDRGTGELFF
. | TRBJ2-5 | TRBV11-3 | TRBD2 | TGTGCCAGCAGCGCTAGCGGGAGTTGGGCAGAGACCCAGTACTTC | CASSASGSWAETQYF
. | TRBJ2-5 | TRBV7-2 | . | TGTGCCAGCAGCTTATTCCAGGACTGGCAAGAGACCCAGTACTTC | CASSLFQDWQETQYF
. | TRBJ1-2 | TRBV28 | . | TGTGCCAGCAGTTCGACAATCTATGGCTACACCTTC | CASSSTIYGYTF
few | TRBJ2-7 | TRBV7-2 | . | TGTGCCAGCTCGAGGCAGGGTTACCACGAGCAGTACTTC | CASSRQGYHEQYF
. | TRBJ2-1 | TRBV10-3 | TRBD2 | TGTGCCATCAGCCGACTAGCAGTCAATGAGCAGTTCTTC | CAISRLAVNEQFF
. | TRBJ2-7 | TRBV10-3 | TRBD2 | TGTGCCATCAGTGGGACTAGCGGGAGGCCCCCTCCACAGCAGTACTTC | CAISGTSGRPPPQQYF
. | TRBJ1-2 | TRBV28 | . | TGTGCCAGCGGCCGGCCCTACACCTTC | CASGRPYTF
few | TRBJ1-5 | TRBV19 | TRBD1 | TGTGCCAGTAGTACCCAGACAGGGAGAGTTAAGCAGCCCCAGCATTTT | CASSTQTGRVKQPQHF
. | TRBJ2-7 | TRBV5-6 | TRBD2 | TGTGCCAGCAGCTCCGGGACTAGGTCCTACGAGCAGTACTTC | CASSSGTRSYEQYF
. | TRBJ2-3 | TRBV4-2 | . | TGTGCCAGCAGCCAAGACAACCCGAACAGGGTAAATACGCAGTATTTT | CASSQDNPNRVNTQYF
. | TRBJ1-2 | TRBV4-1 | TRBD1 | TGCGCCAGCAGCCATAACCCCGACAGGGGTATCTATGGCTACACCTTC | CASSHNPDRGIYGYTF
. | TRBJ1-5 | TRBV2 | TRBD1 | TGTGCCAGCAGTTTGGACAGGGACCAGCCCCAGCATTTT | CASSLDRDQPQHF
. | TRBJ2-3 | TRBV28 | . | TGTGCCAGCGGGGCCTTACTTATCAAAAGGGGGAGGGAAGGTACGCAGTATTTT | CASGALLIKRGREGTQYF
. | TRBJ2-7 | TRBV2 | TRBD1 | TGTGCCAGCAGCCGGGACAGGAGCTCCTACGAGCAGTACTTC | CASSRDRSSYEQYF
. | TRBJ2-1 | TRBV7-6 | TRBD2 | TGTGCCAGCAGCTGGACTAGCGGGAGGGTCGATGAGCAGTTCTTC | CASSWTSGRVDEQFF